Listed below are T cell receptor beta chains from one sample, sequenced in a study of CXCR3-negative and CXCR3-positive naive CD8 T cells. TCRdb re-called the 5' RACE reads; every CDR3 protein appears as one record, without DNA. The sample data list about 50,000 distinct CDR3 sequences. Source material: naive CXCR3- CD8+ T cells from blood. The receptors shown here come from a human donor in good health. Some clones in this sample may be carry-over from other donors' samples. Each CDR3 is given with its conserved first and last residue.

j_call v_call cdr3_aa
TRBJ1-4 TRBV2 CASIRTGEKLFF
TRBJ1-3 TRBV29-1 CSVEEGNRNTIYF
TRBJ2-3 TRBV28 CASRATGPGTDTQYF
TRBJ1-1 TRBV29-1 CSVVQRNTEAFF
TRBJ2-3 TRBV7-9 CASSAPLSDTQYF
TRBJ1-1 TRBV6-5 CASSWSEYLNTEAFF
TRBJ1-2 TRBV11-2 CASTASQGAVYGYTF
TRBJ2-4 TRBV7-2 CASSLTSPSWGDIQYF
TRBJ2-5 TRBV14 CASSVRDNQETQYF
TRBJ2-7 TRBV16 CASSPAGTSGYEQYF
TRBJ2-2 TRBV5-4 CASSLDGQGGTGELFF
TRBJ1-5 TRBV4-1 CASSPAPEKSQPQHF
TRBJ1-3 TRBV7-3 CASSRGSADTIYF
TRBJ2-3 TRBV29-1 CSTNPTARPTDTQYF